This T cell receptor (beta chain) was documented in a study of shared clonotypes between healthy human individuals. Study summary: Donors had three CD4 naive, three CD4 memory, two CD8 naive and one CD8 memory plate apiece.

Whole-study results and caveats: Some naive CD4 clonotypes, around 4.7%, turned up in common across four donors.

Cells designated naive CD8 were CD45RO-negative and were positively selected for CCR7, with terminally differentiated effector memory CD45RA+ cells excluded. In the case of this clone: Its matching antigen is unknown.

The method was immunoSEQ multiplex PCR; TCRdb's version includes in-frame clones alone and lacks a portion of them. The sample includes about 580,000 clones, 95% to 98% seen only once; the top ten take approximately 0.3%. Trimming at V came to 5 bases and at J to 5 bases, leaving 24 bases not matched to a gene. There are 19 residues in the CDR3. Germline CDR1 is SEHNR and CDR2 is FQNEAQ (reference sequence). This TCR came from a man in his thirties or forties in good health. The rearrangement links TRBV7-9 to TRBJ2-7, with 7 bases matching TRBD1. The specimen was naive CD8+ T cells sorted from blood. The CDR3 loop is CASSRPPRQGENWYDEQYF. CDR3 coding DNA: TGTGCCAGCAGCCGACCACCGAGACAGGGAGAGAATTGGTATGACGAGCAGTACTTC.